What follows describes a single T cell receptor beta chain. This entry comes from a study of blood T cell repertoires in COVID-19. For the study at large: Nucleic acid was either cDNA or gDNA, and it came from T cells, B-cell-depleted T cells, or PBMCs.

In the authors' methods: Quantification of nucleated cells was approximated via reference gene primer amplification. Repertoires were generated with immunoSEQ multiplex PCR, while TCRdb's copy carries only in-frame clones and drops some. V and J calls and clone size come straight from that table; D and trimming were deduced from the DNA. Seen here are just over 90,000 clones, around four fifths observed once, and the top ten hold 16%. What was sequenced was peripheral blood. This TCR derives from a human donor in a cohort sampled during active COVID-19.

CDR3 coding DNA: TGTGCCAGCAGTGGAGGAAATGAAAAACTGTTTTTT. Amino acid sequence: CASSGGNEKLFF. The J gene is TRBJ1-4, the V gene TRBV7-9; no reliable D call. The CDR3 runs 12 residues. Germline V gene data show CDR1 as SEHNR and CDR2 as FQNEAQ (reference sequence). V shed 6 bases and J shed 5 bases, with 7 bases lying between them.